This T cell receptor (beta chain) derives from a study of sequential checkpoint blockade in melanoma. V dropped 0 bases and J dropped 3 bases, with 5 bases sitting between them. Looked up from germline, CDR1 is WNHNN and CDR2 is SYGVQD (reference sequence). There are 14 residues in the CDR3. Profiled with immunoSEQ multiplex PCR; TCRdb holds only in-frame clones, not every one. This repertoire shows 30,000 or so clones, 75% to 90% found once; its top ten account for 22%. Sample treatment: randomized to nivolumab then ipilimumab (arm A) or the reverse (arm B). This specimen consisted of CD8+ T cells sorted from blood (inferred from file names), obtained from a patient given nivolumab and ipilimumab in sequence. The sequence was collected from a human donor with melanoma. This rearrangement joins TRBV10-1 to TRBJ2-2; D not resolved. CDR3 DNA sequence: TGCGCCAGCAGTGAGTCTGGAGACACCGGGGAGCTGTTTTTT. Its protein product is CASSESGDTGELFF.